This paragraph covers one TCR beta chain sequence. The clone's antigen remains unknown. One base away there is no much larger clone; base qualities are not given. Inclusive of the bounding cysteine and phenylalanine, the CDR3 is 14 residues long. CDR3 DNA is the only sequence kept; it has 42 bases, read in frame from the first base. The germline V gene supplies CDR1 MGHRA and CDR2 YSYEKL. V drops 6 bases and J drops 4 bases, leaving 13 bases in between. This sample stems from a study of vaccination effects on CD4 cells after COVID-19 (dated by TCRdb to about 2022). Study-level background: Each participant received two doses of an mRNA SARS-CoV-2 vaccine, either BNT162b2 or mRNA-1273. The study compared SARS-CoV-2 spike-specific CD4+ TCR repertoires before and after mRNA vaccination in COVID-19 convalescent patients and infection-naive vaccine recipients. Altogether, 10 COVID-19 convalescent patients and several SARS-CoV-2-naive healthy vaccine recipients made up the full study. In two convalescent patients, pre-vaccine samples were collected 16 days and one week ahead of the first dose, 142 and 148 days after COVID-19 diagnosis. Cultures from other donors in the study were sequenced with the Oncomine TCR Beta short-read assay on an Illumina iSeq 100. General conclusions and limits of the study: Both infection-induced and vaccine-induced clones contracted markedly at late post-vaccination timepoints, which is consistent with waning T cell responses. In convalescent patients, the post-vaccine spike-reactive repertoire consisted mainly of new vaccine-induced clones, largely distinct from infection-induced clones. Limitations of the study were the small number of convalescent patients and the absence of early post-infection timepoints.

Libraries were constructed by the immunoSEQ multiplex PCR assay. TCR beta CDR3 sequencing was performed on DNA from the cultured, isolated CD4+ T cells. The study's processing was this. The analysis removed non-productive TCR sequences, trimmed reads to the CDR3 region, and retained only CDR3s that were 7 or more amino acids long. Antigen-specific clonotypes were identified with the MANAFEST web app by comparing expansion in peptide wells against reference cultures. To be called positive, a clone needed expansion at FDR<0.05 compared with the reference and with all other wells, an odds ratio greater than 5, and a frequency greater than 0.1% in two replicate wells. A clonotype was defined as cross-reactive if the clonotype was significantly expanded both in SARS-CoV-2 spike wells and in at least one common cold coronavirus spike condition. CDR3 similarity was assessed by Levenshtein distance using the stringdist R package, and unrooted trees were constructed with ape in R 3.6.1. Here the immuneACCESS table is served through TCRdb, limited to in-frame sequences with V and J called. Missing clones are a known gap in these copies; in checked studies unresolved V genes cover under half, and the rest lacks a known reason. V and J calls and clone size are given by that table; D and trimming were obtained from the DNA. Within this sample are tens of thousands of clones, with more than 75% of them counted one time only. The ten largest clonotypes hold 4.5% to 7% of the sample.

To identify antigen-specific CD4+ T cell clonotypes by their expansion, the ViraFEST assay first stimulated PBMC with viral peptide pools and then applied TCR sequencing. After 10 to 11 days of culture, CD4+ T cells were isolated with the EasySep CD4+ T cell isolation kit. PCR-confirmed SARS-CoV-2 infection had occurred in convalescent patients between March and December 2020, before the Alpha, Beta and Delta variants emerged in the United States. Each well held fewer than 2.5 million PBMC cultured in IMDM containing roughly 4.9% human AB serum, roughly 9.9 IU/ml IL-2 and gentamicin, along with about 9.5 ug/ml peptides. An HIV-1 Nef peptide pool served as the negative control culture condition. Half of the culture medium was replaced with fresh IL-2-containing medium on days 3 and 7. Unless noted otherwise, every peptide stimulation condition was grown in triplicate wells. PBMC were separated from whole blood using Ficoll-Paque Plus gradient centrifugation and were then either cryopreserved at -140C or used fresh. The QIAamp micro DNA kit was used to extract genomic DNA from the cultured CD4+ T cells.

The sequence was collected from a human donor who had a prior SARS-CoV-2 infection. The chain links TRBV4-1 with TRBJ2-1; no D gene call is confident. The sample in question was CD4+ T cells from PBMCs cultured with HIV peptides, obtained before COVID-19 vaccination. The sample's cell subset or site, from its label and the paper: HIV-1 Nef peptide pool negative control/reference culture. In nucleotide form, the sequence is TGCGCCAGCAGGCCCCTTCAGAATTACAATGAGCAGTTCTTC. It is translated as CASRPLQNYNEQFF.